What follows are 11 T cell receptor beta chains derived from one specimen sequenced in a study of blood T cell repertoires in COVID-19. Sequencing was performed with immunoSEQ multiplex PCR; in TCRdb, only in-frame clones are kept and a portion is missing. The sample lists under 250,000 clones; roughly four fifths were seen once. The sequencing sample was made of peripheral blood. Source of these receptors: an older man with acute or convalescent COVID-19.

V gene TRBV12-3 or TRBV12-4 combines with J gene TRBJ2-7, with D perhaps matching TRBD1 (6 bases). The CDR3 length is 13 residues. The V end was cut by 7 bases, the J end by 7 bases, with 17 bases between. Here the CDR3 DNA reads TGTGCCAGCACCCGACAGACAAGGGGGGAGCAGTACTTC. Amino acid sequence: CASTRQTRGEQYF.

The genes are TRBV28 and TRBJ2-7, with a possible D match to TRBD2 (6 bases). The CDR3 has 14 amino acids. The V end lost 3 bases, the J end lost 0 bases, and 9 bases lay between the germline ends. The germline gives CDR1 MDHEN, CDR2 SYDVKM. The CDR3 protein is CASSFPGLSYEQYF. The DNA of the CDR3 is TGTGCCAGCAGTTTTCCGGGACTCTCCTACGAGCAGTACTTC.

This sequence joins TRBV21-1 and TRBJ1-2; the DNA was not used to check the table's D call, TRBD1. TRBV21-1 is flagged as a pseudogene. The length of the CDR3 is 16 residues. The DNA of the CDR3 is TGTGCCAACCCCGGGCAGGGGGCCTGTGGTGGGTATGGCTACACCTTC. Its protein product is CANPGQGACGGYGYTF.

The chain has TRBV2 and TRBJ1-5; tentative D call: TRBD1 (5 bases). CDR1 and CDR2 (germline): SNHLY, FYNNEI. V lost 7 bases and J lost 2, with 18 bases in between. The CDR3 extends over 16 amino acids. CDR3 nucleotide sequence: TGTGCCAGCACCTTTACCAGGGAGGATGGCAATCAGCCCCAGCATTTT. Encoded protein: CASTFTREDGNQPQHF.

V and J are TRBV4-2 and TRBJ2-7, with D perhaps matching TRBD2 (7 bases). V lost 0 bases, J lost 9 bases, and 21 bases lay in between. The CDR3 runs to 16 residues. The V gene's germline CDR1 is LGHNA and CDR2 YNFKEQ. The CDR3 coding sequence is TGTGCCAGCAGCCAAGATATGGGGGGGGCCGCTACTCTGCAGTACTTC. It is translated as CASSQDMGGAATLQYF.

The rearrangement joins TRBV5-8 to TRBJ2-6, with 8 positions matching TRBD1. The CDR3 runs 17 residues. Germline V lookup: CDR1 SGHTS, CDR2 YDEGEE. Germline trimming cut 0 bases from V and 8 bases from J; bases unmatched to any gene: 10. In nucleotides, the CDR3 is TGTGCCAGCAGCTTGGTAAGGACAGGGATTCAATCCAACGTCCTGACTTTC. This encodes CASSLVRTGIQSNVLTF.

The V and J genes are TRBV9 and TRBJ1-4; D is unclear. Germline V gene sequence: CDR1 SGDLS, CDR2 YYNGEE. This CDR3 is 13 amino acids long. V lost 4 bases, J lost 10 bases, and 14 bases lay in between. The CDR3 is CASSSGPEGKLFF. CDR3 nucleotides: TGTGCCAGCAGCTCCGGACCTGAGGGAAAACTGTTTTTT.

This chain's CDR3 is CASSLRASGNEQFF. Written as DNA, the CDR3 is TGTGCCAGCAGCTTACGGGCTAGCGGCAATGAGCAGTTCTTC. The chain employs TRBV7-3 and TRBJ2-1, with TRBD2 identical over 7 bases. Trimming at V came to 2 bases and at J to 6 bases, leaving 4 bases not matched to a gene. CDR1 SGHTA and CDR2 FQGTGA come from the germline V gene. The CDR3 length is 14 residues. Filled out from reference TRBV7-3 and TRBJ2-1, the complete variable domain reads GAGVSQTPSNKVTEKGKYVELRCDPISGHTALYWYRQSLGQGPEFLIYFQGTGAADDSGLPNDRFFAVRPEGSVSTLKIQRTERGDSAVYLCASSLRASGNEQFFGPGTRLTVL.

This clone came up once. The chain recombines TRBV18 with TRBJ2-3; possibly TRBD1 for D (6 bases). The CDR3 covers 16 residues. Trimming left V 6 bases short and J 3 bases short, with 19 bases between. Per germline, CDR1 KGHSH and CDR2 LQKENI. CDR3 sequence (DNA): TGTGCCAGCTCTTACCAACCACAGGGAAGGACAGATACGCAGTATTTT. It is translated as CASSYQPQGRTDTQYF. The complete variable domain, with remaining parts taken from reference TRBV18 and TRBJ2-3, reads NAGVMQNPRHLVRRRGQEARLRCSPMKGHSHVYWYRQLPEEGLKFMVYLQKENIIDESGMPKERFSAEFPKEGPSILRIQQVVRGDSAAYFCASSYQPQGRTDTQYFGPGTRLTVL.

This clone is a singleton in its sample. This chain joins TRBV24-1 and TRBJ2-2, with D perhaps TRBD2 (6 bases). The CDR3 runs to 17 residues. Between the trimmed V and J ends, which lost 5 bases and 6 bases, there was a span of 21 bases. The germline gives CDR1 KGHDR, CDR2 SFDVKD. The CDR3 loop is CATSAARWGDSPGELFF. The CDR3 DNA sequence: TGTGCCACCAGTGCCGCCCGGTGGGGGGATTCGCCCGGGGAGCTGTTTTTT.

The CDR3: CASSGLIYNEQFF. The DNA of the CDR3 is TGCGCCAGCAGCGGACTTATCTACAATGAGCAGTTCTTC. V usage is TRBV5-1 and J usage is TRBJ2-1, with TRBD2 as a possible D gene (5 bases). The V end lost 4 bases, the J end lost 3 bases, and 8 bases lay between the germline ends. Germline values: CDR1 SGHRS, CDR2 YFSETQ. This CDR3 is built from 13 residues.